This T cell receptor (beta chain) was captured in a study of T cell responses to AZD1222 COVID-19 vaccine. Study findings and constraints: Vaccine-related CD4 TCRs covered spike, predominating at 160-218 and 743-854. Per reports, nearly half of all spike-specific TCRs target regions that are unmutated in variants. Donors were mostly white British, more females; clonal diversity possibly underestimated.

For this clone: What it binds is unknown.

Only in-frame clones appear in the TCRdb table, and some are missing; sequencing was by immunoSEQ multiplex PCR. This table has under 50,000 clones, about 90% appearing once. This material consisted of peripheral blood, taken 28 days after the second AZD1222 dose. This TCR was recovered from an adult who received the AZD1222 COVID-19 vaccine.

In DNA form, the CDR3 reads TGTGCCAGCAGCGGGAACACCGGGGAGCTGTTTTTT. This encodes CASSGNTGELFF. The rearrangement uses TRBV9 and TRBJ2-2, with D hard to call. V gave up 3 bases and J gave up 1 base, with 1 base separating them. Germline assignment: CDR1 SGDLS and CDR2 YYNGEE. The CDR3 has 12 amino acids. Drawing the rest from reference TRBV9 and TRBJ2-2, the complete variable domain is DSGVTQTPKHLITATGQRVTLRCSPRSGDLSVYWYQQSLDQGLQFLIQYYNGEERAKGNILERFSAQQFPDLHSELNLSSLELGDSALYFCASSGNTGELFFGEGSRLTVL.